This paragraph reports one T cell receptor beta chain. These data come from a study of shared clonotypes between healthy human individuals. The germline CDR1 and CDR2 sequences are SGHRS and YFSETQ. The V gene end was trimmed by 7 bases and the J gene end by 4 bases; junction bases not matched to a gene: 10. This CDR3 has 15 residues. The naive CD8 population came from CD45RO-negative cells selected for CCR7, without terminally differentiated effector memory CD45RA+ cells. Method: immunoSEQ multiplex PCR; TCRdb's copy keeps in-frame clones and lacks some. The sample comprises about 2 million clones, roughly 95% of which are singletons, and 1% to 1.5% rests with the top ten.

The J gene is TRBJ2-5, the V gene TRBV5-1, with 10 bases identical to TRBD1. This clonotype was obtained from a man aged 18 to 29 in good health. The sequencing input was naive CD8+ T cells sorted from blood. The CDR3, as DNA: TGCGCCAGCGGTAGTACGACAGGGGGCGTAGAGACCCAGTACTTC. Its translation is CASGSTTGGVETQYF.